Following are 32 T cell receptor beta chains from one sample sequenced in a study of cytomegalovirus exposure and HLA in healthy donors. Repertoires were generated with immunoSEQ multiplex PCR, while TCRdb's copy carries only in-frame clones and drops some. The sample has 200,000 to 250,000 clones, around four fifths seen once; the top ten hold over 12%. Sequencing was done on a sample of PBMCs. Receptor source: a woman aged 25 to 39 in good health and CMV-seropositive.

This clone was found a few times. This chain links TRBV9 with TRBJ2-1, with D perhaps matching TRBD2 (5 bases). This CDR3 is built from 14 residues. The germline CDR1 and CDR2 sequences are SGDLS and YYNGEE. V was clipped by 0 bases and J by 3 bases, with 7 bases between them. The CDR3 region is CASSVGGSYNEQFF. CDR3 coding DNA: TGTGCCAGCAGCGTAGGAGGGAGCTACAATGAGCAGTTCTTC.

V is TRBV5-1 and J is TRBJ2-7, with D tentatively TRBD2 (5 bases). The CDR3 loop spans 16 amino acids. In germline, CDR1 is SGHRS, CDR2 YFSETQ. Trimming removed 3 bases at V and 2 bases at J, with 18 bases between. The DNA for the CDR3 is TGCGCCAGCAGCTCAAGACAACAGAGGGATCCCTACGAGCAGTACTTC. This sequence encodes CASSSRQQRDPYEQYF. Full variable domain (rest looked up from reference TRBV5-1 and TRBJ2-7): KAGVTQTPRYLIKTRGQQVTLSCSPISGHRSVSWYQQTPGQGLQFLFEYFSETQRNKGNFPGRFSGRQFSNSRSEMNVSTLELGDSALYLCASSSRQQRDPYEQYFGPGTRLTVT.

This clone was counted once. The rearrangement uses TRBV11-2 and TRBJ1-2; no clear D gene. Trimming took off 5 bases at V and 7 bases at J, with 17 bases between the two ends. The CDR3 consists of 14 residues. Germline assignment: CDR1 SGHAT and CDR2 FQNNGV. CDR3 region: CASSPPGERVGYTF. DNA of the CDR3: TGTGCCAGCAGCCCCCCGGGAGAGAGAGTTGGCTACACCTTC.

As DNA, the CDR3 is TGTGCCAGCAGTTCCACCGGAGACCATCTATCCTACGAGCAGTACTTC. This codes for CASSSTGDHLSYEQYF. The chain combines TRBV28 with TRBJ2-7; no definite D call. This CDR3 has 16 amino acids. Between the trimmed V and J ends, which lost 4 bases and 1 base, there was a span of 17 bases. Germline V gene sequence: CDR1 MDHEN, CDR2 SYDVKM.

The chain carries TRBV2 and TRBJ2-3; D remains unclear. Germline CDR1 reads SNHLY; CDR2 reads FYNNEI. Trimming pared 1 base from V and 4 bases from J, leaving 3 bases between. The CDR3 runs 12 residues. This chain's CDR3 is CASSEDPDTQYF. The CDR3 bases are TGTGCCAGCAGTGAAGACCCAGATACGCAGTATTTT.

The chain carries TRBV5-1 and TRBJ2-2, with D unclear. This CDR3 has 14 residues. The V end was cut by 6 bases, the J end by 0 bases, with 9 bases between. Germline-derived CDR1 and CDR2 are SGHRS and YFSETQ. CDR3 in amino acids: CASKLSANTGELFF. The CDR3 nucleotides are TGCGCCAGCAAATTAAGCGCGAACACCGGGGAGCTGTTTTTT.

The gene calls are TRBV10-3 and TRBJ1-3, with D tentatively TRBD1 (5 bases). Germline CDR1 ENHRY, CDR2 SYGVKD. V was cut by 3 bases and J by 6 bases, with 18 bases left in between. CDR3 size: 16 residues. CDR3: CAISDHPREPLNTIYF. CDR3 sequence (DNA): TGTGCCATCAGTGACCACCCCAGGGAGCCCTTAAACACCATATATTTT.

The rearrangement uses TRBV5-4 and TRBJ1-2, with a possible D match to TRBD1 (6 bases). Germline V gene lookup returns CDR1 SGHNT and CDR2 YYREEE (reference sequence). Trimming removed 0 bases at V and 6 bases at J, with 9 bases between. CDR3 size: 13 residues. This CDR3 reads CASSLATGNGYTF. In DNA, the CDR3 is TGTGCCAGCAGCTTGGCGACAGGAAATGGCTACACCTTC.

This clone has just a few counts. The chain carries TRBV6-6 and TRBJ2-7; TRBD2 might be the D (6 bases). Looked up from germline, CDR1 is MNHNY and CDR2 is SVGAGI (reference sequence). The CDR3 covers 12 residues. Trimming stripped 6 bases from V and 1 base from J, with 7 bases between. The CDR3 bases are TGTGCCAGCAGCCGGGGGTCCTACGAGCAGTACTTC. It encodes CASSRGSYEQYF.

The rearrangement joins TRBV28 to TRBJ1-2; D may be TRBD1 (5 bases). Trimming stripped 5 bases from V and 4 bases from J, with 14 bases between. The germline V gene has CDR1 MDHEN and CDR2 SYDVKM. The CDR3 is made up of 14 amino acids. The CDR3: CASSIPGPSYGYTF. In DNA form, the CDR3 reads TGTGCCAGCAGTATACCGGGACCGAGCTATGGCTACACCTTC.

The genes are TRBV4-1 and TRBJ2-7, with D perhaps TRBD2 (6 bases). This CDR3 comprises 15 residues. V was shortened by 2 bases and J by 6 bases, with 17 bases between the two germline ends. Germline V gene data show CDR1 as MGHRA and CDR2 as YSYEKL. CDR3 nucleotides: TGCGCCAGCAGCCAAAGGGATGATGGGAGGAGCGAGCAGTACTTC. Its protein product is CASSQRDDGRSEQYF.

This chain links TRBV5-6 with TRBJ2-6; D not certain. V lost 0 bases and J lost 1, with 11 bases in between. From germline, CDR1 is SGHDT and CDR2 YYEEEE. The CDR3 totals 17 residues. In nucleotides, the CDR3 is TGTGCCAGCAGCTTGGTGTTTACAGAGTCTGGGGCCAACGTCCTGACTTTC. Encoded protein: CASSLVFTESGANVLTF.

This sequence joins TRBV28 and TRBJ2-7; D perhaps matches TRBD1 (6 bases). Trimming shortened V by 5 bases and J by 6 bases, and 20 bases separated the two germline ends. The CDR3 sequence is 15 residues long. From germline, CDR1 is MDHEN and CDR2 SYDVKM. The CDR3 coding sequence is TGTGCCAGCAGTGTAGCAGGGGCGGCAGGCCGCGAGCAGTACTTC. This gives the protein CASSVAGAAGREQYF.

This chain links TRBV7-2 with TRBJ1-2; D unclear. Trimming shortened V by 1 base and J by 8 bases, and 8 bases separated the two germline ends. CDR3 size: 12 residues. Germline V CDR1 and CDR2: SGHTA, FQGNSA. The CDR3 is CASSLGPSGYTF. DNA of the CDR3: TGTGCCAGCAGCTTAGGTCCAAGCGGCTACACCTTC. The full variable domain, its missing parts supplied by reference TRBV7-2 and TRBJ1-2, is GAGVSQSPSNKVTEKGKDVELRCDPISGHTALYWYRQSLGQGLEFLIYFQGNSAPDKSGLPSDRFSAERTGGSVSTLTIQRTQQEDSAVYLCASSLGPSGYTFGSGTRLTVV.

The J gene is TRBJ1-5, the V gene TRBV28; 8 bases fit TRBD1. CDR3 length equals 14 residues. CDR1 is MDHEN, CDR2 SYDVKM, per germline. The junction had 5 bases not matched to a gene; V was cut back by 4 bases and J by 6 bases. The CDR3 bases are TGTGCCAGCAGTTATGACAGGGGACCTCAGCCCCAGCATTTT. The encoded protein is CASSYDRGPQPQHF.

The CDR3 coding sequence is TGCGCCAGCAGCTTTGACACCCAAGAGACCCAGTACTTC. Translating gives CASSFDTQETQYF. The chain recombines TRBV5-1 with TRBJ2-5; D is ambiguous. The CDR3 is 13 residues long. Looked up from germline, CDR1 is SGHRS and CDR2 is YFSETQ. V dropped 2 bases and J dropped 1 base, with 6 bases sitting between them. Complete variable domain (other parts from reference TRBV5-1 and TRBJ2-5): KAGVTQTPRYLIKTRGQQVTLSCSPISGHRSVSWYQQTPGQGLQFLFEYFSETQRNKGNFPGRFSGRQFSNSRSEMNVSTLELGDSALYLCASSFDTQETQYFGPGTRLLVL.

The chain couples TRBV7-6 to TRBJ1-5, with D maybe TRBD1 (5 bases). Germline values: CDR1 SGHVS, CDR2 FNYEAQ. The CDR3 has 13 residues. V lost 5 bases and J 7 bases, leaving 12 bases between the germline ends. The CDR3 here is CASSPRVGQPQHF. The DNA for the CDR3 is TGTGCCAGCAGCCCCAGGGTCGGGCAGCCCCAGCATTTT.

CDR3 sequence (DNA): TGCAGTGCTACGTTCGCAGATACGCAGTATTTT. Protein product: CSATFADTQYF. This chain uses TRBV20-1 with TRBJ2-3; D not certain. Germline CDR1 and CDR2: DFQATT and SNEGSKA (reference sequence). CDR3 length equals 11 residues. The germline V and J ends were trimmed by 4 bases and 4 bases, with 6 bases remaining between them.

CDR3 DNA: TGTGCCTGGAGTGTACTGGGGGCGGGCACCGGGGAGCTGTTTTTT. This gives the protein CAWSVLGAGTGELFF. This chain links TRBV30 with TRBJ2-2; possible D gene TRBD1, 6 bases. The CDR3 is made up of 15 amino acids. The V and J ends lost 0 bases and 4 bases respectively, with 12 bases between them. The germline CDR1 and CDR2 sequences are GTSNPN and SVGIG (reference sequence).

The V call is TRBV15, the J call TRBJ2-5, with 7 bases fitting TRBD1. The CDR3 runs 16 residues. Trimming took 1 base from V and 9 from J; bases not matched to a gene: 14. Germline CDR1 reads LNHNV; CDR2 reads YYDKDF (reference sequence). CDR3 in amino acids: CATSRALNSPRGSQYF. The DNA for the CDR3 is TGTGCCACCAGCAGAGCCCTTAATTCCCCCAGGGGGTCCCAGTACTTC.

This clone was found a few times. The chain employs TRBV18 and TRBJ2-7, with D tentatively TRBD1 or TRBD2 (5 bases each). Trimming shortened V by 1 base and J by 0 bases, and 16 bases separated the two germline ends. The CDR3 extends over 17 amino acids. The germline gives CDR1 KGHSH, CDR2 LQKENI. In DNA, the CDR3 is TGTGCCAGCTCACCACTTAACTTGGGGGATTACTCCTACGAGCAGTACTTC. Translation: CASSPLNLGDYSYEQYF.

Here the CDR3 reads CASSPNRDTSYGYTF. In DNA, the CDR3 is TGCGCCAGCAGCCCGAACCGGGACACCTCCTATGGCTACACCTTC. The rearrangement links TRBV5-1 to TRBJ1-2, with D possibly TRBD1 on 6 matching bases. This CDR3 is built from 15 residues. Germline V gene lookup returns CDR1 SGHRS and CDR2 YFSETQ. Between the trimmed V and J ends, which lost 4 bases and 4 bases, there was a span of 17 bases.

The gene calls are TRBV9 and TRBJ1-1; possible D gene TRBD1, 6 bases. The V gene's germline CDR1 is SGDLS and CDR2 YYNGEE. The CDR3 runs to 14 residues. V dropped 3 bases and J dropped 1 base, with 10 bases sitting between them. CDR3: CASSASGANTEAFF. The DNA for the CDR3 is TGTGCCAGCAGCGCTTCAGGGGCGAACACTGAAGCTTTCTTT.

The genes are TRBV27 and TRBJ1-5, with TRBD1 as a possible D gene (6 bases). V dropped 8 bases and J dropped 2 bases, with 10 bases sitting between them. The CDR3 covers 13 residues. CDR1 is MNHEY, CDR2 SMNVEV, per germline (reference sequence). The CDR3 sequence is CASAGAGNQPQHF. Here the CDR3 DNA reads TGTGCCAGCGCGGGGGCGGGCAATCAGCCCCAGCATTTT.

This clone occurred once. The genes are TRBV29-1 and TRBJ2-7; D perhaps matches TRBD1 (7 bases). The CDR3 is made up of 11 amino acids. Germline assignment: CDR1 SQVTM and CDR2 ANQGSEA. The CDR3 sequence is CSTGDFNEQYF. The CDR3, as DNA: TGCTCCACAGGGGACTTCAACGAGCAGTACTTC.

The rearrangement uses TRBV10-3 and TRBJ2-1; no reliable D call. V lost 5 bases to trimming and J lost 0 bases, with 11 bases between them. Germline values: CDR1 ENHRY, CDR2 SYGVKD. The CDR3 is made up of 15 amino acids. CDR3 sequence (DNA): TGTGCCATCAGTTCAGAGACTGGCTCCTACAATGAGCAGTTCTTC. Translation gives CAISSETGSYNEQFF.

In DNA form, the CDR3 reads TGCGCCAGCAGCTTGGTGTTACAGCGATACTCCTACGAGCAGTACTTC. Protein sequence: CASSLVLQRYSYEQYF. The rearrangement joins TRBV5-1 to TRBJ2-7; no clear D. The germline V gene has CDR1 SGHRS and CDR2 YFSETQ. The CDR3 consists of 16 residues. V was shortened by 0 bases and J by 0 bases, with 13 bases between the two germline ends. Full variable domain (outside the CDR3, taken from reference TRBV5-1 and TRBJ2-7): KAGVTQTPRYLIKTRGQQVTLSCSPISGHRSVSWYQQTPGQGLQFLFEYFSETQRNKGNFPGRFSGRQFSNSRSEMNVSTLELGDSALYLCASSLVLQRYSYEQYFGPGTRLTVT.

The genes are TRBV27 and TRBJ1-2; TRBD1 is a possible D gene (5 bases). Germline V lookup: CDR1 MNHEY, CDR2 SMNVEV (reference sequence). The CDR3 runs to 13 residues. Between the trimmed V and J ends, which lost 2 bases and 6 bases, there was a span of 10 bases. The chain's CDR3 is CASSLRGMNGYTF. For the CDR3, the DNA is TGTGCCAGCAGTTTACGGGGCATGAATGGCTACACCTTC.

The chain combines TRBV6-1 with TRBJ1-5; no clear D. V lost 5 bases, J lost 5 bases, and 10 bases lay in between. Germline values: CDR1 MNHNS, CDR2 SASEGT. This CDR3 region has 13 residues. The chain's CDR3 is CASSFETDQPQHF. CDR3 sequence (DNA): TGTGCCAGCAGTTTTGAAACTGATCAGCCCCAGCATTTT.

The chain uses TRBV27 and TRBJ2-7, with TRBD1 matching over 8 bases. The germline gives CDR1 MNHEY, CDR2 SMNVEV (reference sequence). The CDR3 is 14 amino acids. With V trimmed by 1 base and J by 5 bases, 4 bases remained unmatched. The DNA for the CDR3 is TGTGCCAGCAGTTTATTCAGGGGGCACCACGAGCAGTACTTC. Protein sequence: CASSLFRGHHEQYF.

DNA of the CDR3: TGTGCCAGTAGTATGGGTCGCTATAGCAATCAGCCCCAGCATTTT. This gives the protein CASSMGRYSNQPQHF. The J gene is TRBJ1-5, the V gene TRBV19; D unresolved. The germline gives CDR1 LNHDA, CDR2 SQIVND (reference sequence). V lost 3 bases and J lost 0, with 9 bases in between. The CDR3 runs to 15 residues.

This chain uses TRBV29-1 with TRBJ1-2; a weak D match, TRBD1 (5 bases). Germline lookup yields CDR1 SQVTM and CDR2 ANQGSEA. The CDR3 is made up of 11 amino acids. V was pared by 3 bases and J by 8 bases, with 10 bases between. The CDR3, as DNA: TGCAGCGTTGAGGGGGAAGTAGGCTACACCTTC. It yields the protein CSVEGEVGYTF.